This T cell receptor beta chain was captured in a study of OX40 agonist ivuxolimab in advanced cancers. Study-level information: The dose of intravenous ivuxolimab that patients received every 2 weeks ranged from 0.01 to 10 mg/kg.

Germline CDR1 and CDR2: SGDLS and YYNGEE. The CDR3 is 15 amino acids. Trimming stripped 4 bases from V and 0 bases from J, with 11 bases between. Findings and limits, study-wide: Normalized T-cell clonal expansion was also low in a subset of nonresponders.

Worth noting for this clone: Its specificity is not known.

TCRdb's copy holds only in-frame clones and misses some; the assay was immunoSEQ multiplex PCR. The data contain roughly 97,000 clones, roughly 90% of them singletons. The sample consisted of CD4+ or CD8+ T cells sorted from blood, taken in a trial of the OX40 agonist ivuxolimab. This clonotype was sampled from an adult with an advanced solid tumor such as melanoma, head and neck, liver or kidney cancer. The chain uses TRBV9 and TRBJ1-5; D may be TRBD1 (5 bases). The CDR3 reads CASSPTGGSNQPQHF. The CDR3 region has the DNA TGTGCCAGCAGCCCCACCGGGGGTAGCAATCAGCCCCAGCATTTT.